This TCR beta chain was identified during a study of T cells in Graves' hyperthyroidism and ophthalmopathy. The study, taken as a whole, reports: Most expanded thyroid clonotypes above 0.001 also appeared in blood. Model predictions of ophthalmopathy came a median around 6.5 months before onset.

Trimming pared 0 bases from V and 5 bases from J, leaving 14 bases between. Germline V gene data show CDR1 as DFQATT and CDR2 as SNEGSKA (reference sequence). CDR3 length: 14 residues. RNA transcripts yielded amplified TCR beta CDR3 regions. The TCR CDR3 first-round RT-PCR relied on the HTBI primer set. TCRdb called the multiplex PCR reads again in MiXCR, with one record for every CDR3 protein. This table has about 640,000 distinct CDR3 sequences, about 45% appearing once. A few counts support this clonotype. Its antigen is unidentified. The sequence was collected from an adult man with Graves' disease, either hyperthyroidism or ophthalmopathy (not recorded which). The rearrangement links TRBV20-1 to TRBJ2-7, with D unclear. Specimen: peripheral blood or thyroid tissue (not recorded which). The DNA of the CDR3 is TGCAGTGCTAGAGACGGAAGGGTAGGCGACGAGCAGTACTTC. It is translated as CSARDGRVGDEQYF.